Listed below are T cell receptor beta chains from one sample, sequenced in a study of blood T cells in healthy people across ages. MiXCR, applied by TCRdb to the 5' RACE reads, yields one record per CDR3 protein. The repertoire has over 1,500,000 distinct CDR3 sequences, about 50% of them found once; the top ten carry approximately 2.1%. The sample taken for sequencing was blood. These receptors were taken from a woman aged 35 to 49 in good health. CDR3s include the opening cysteine and the closing phenylalanine or tryptophan. D genes are given only for firm matches. Clone size is not always given. Where it is, it says once, few, many or a class for expanded clones.

cdr3_aa	cdr3_nt	v_call	j_call	clone_size	d_call
CASSPGADYEQYF	TGTGCCAGCTCACCTGGGGCGGACTACGAGCAGTACTTC	TRBV18	TRBJ2-7	few	NA
CASSGVFPTDTQYF	TGTGCCAGCAGTGGGGTATTCCCCACAGATACGCAGTATTTT	TRBV25-1	TRBJ2-3	few	NA
CSVVLAGGHSTDTQYF	TGCAGCGTAGTTCTAGCGGGGGGTCATAGCACAGATACGCAGTATTTT	TRBV29-1	TRBJ2-3	few	TRBD2
CASSLFREYNEQFF	TGTGCCAGCAGTTTATTCCGGGAATACAATGAGCAGTTCTTC	TRBV27	TRBJ2-1	NA	NA
CASSQYDGVGGYTF	TGTGCCAGCAGCCAATACGACGGGGTTGGTGGCTACACCTTC	TRBV16	TRBJ1-2	NA	NA
CASSHGLAGIQETQYF	TGTGCCAGCAGCCACGGACTAGCGGGGATCCAAGAGACCCAGTACTTC	TRBV14	TRBJ2-5	NA	TRBD2
CASSVAQGANYGYTF	TGTGCCAGCAGCGTAGCCCAGGGGGCTAACTATGGCTACACCTTC	TRBV9	TRBJ1-2	few	TRBD1
CATSEADKQETQYF	TGTGCCACCAGTGAGGCCGACAAGCAAGAGACCCAGTACTTC	TRBV24-1	TRBJ2-5	NA	NA
CASSYTGTGFYEQYF	TGTGCCAGCAGTTACACCGGGACAGGGTTCTACGAGCAGTACTTC	TRBV12-3/TRBV12-4	TRBJ2-7	few	TRBD1
CASSSGGTGWGEQFF	TGTGCCAGCAGCTCCGGGGGGACAGGGTGGGGTGAGCAGTTCTTC	TRBV7-2	TRBJ2-1	NA	TRBD1
CASSEVGAVNQPQHF	TGTGCCAGCAGCGAGGTGGGGGCGGTCAATCAGCCCCAGCATTTT	TRBV28	TRBJ1-5	NA	NA
CASSLRLASRYRGDTQYF	TGTGCCAGCAGCTTACGTCTGGCTAGCCGGTACCGCGGTGATACGCAGTATTTT	TRBV7-9	TRBJ2-3	few	NA
CASSQSGGGGTNPYEQYF	TGTGCCAGCAGTCAGAGTGGTGGCGGGGGGACAAACCCCTACGAGCAGTACTTC	TRBV6-1	TRBJ2-7	NA	TRBD2
CATSRAGPRSYNEQFF	TGTGCCACCAGCAGAGCGGGGCCCCGCTCCTACAATGAGCAGTTCTTC	TRBV15	TRBJ2-1	NA	NA
CASSQDRGLAVNNEQYF	TGCGCCAGCAGCCAAGATCGGGGACTAGCGGTAAACAATGAGCAGTACTTC	TRBV4-3	TRBJ2-5	once	TRBD2
CASTTGAGYEQYF	TGTGCCAGCACCACCGGGGCGGGGTACGAGCAGTACTTC	TRBV12-3/TRBV12-4	TRBJ2-7	few	NA
CASRRDRGSGANVLTF	TGTGCCAGCAGACGGGACAGGGGCTCTGGGGCCAACGTCCTGACTTTC	TRBV6-6	TRBJ2-6	few	TRBD1
CASSLAGESSTDTQYF	TGCGCCAGCAGCTTGGCAGGAGAGAGTAGCACAGATACGCAGTATTTT	TRBV5-1	TRBJ2-3	once	NA
CASSSNPGQYQETQYF	TGTGCCAGCAGTTCCAATCCGGGACAGTACCAAGAGACCCAGTACTTC	TRBV6-2/TRBV6-3	TRBJ2-5	few	TRBD1
CASSFDPSGANVLTF	TGTGCCAGCAGCTTCGACCCCTCTGGGGCCAACGTCCTGACTTTC	TRBV7-9	TRBJ2-6	NA	NA
CSARGTSVGNEQYF	TGCAGTGCTAGAGGGACCTCGGTAGGGAATGAGCAGTACTTC	TRBV20-1	TRBJ2-7	NA	NA
CASSLRDRQPQHF	TGTGCCAGCAGCTTAAGGGATCGTCAGCCCCAGCATTTT	TRBV7-9	TRBJ1-5	NA	NA
CASRGGLGTDTQYF	TGTGCCAGTCGGGGGGGGCTCGGAACAGATACGCAGTATTTT	TRBV27	TRBJ2-3	few	TRBD2
CSVGPKRRETQYF	TGCAGCGTTGGACCGAAACGCCGGGAGACCCAGTACTTC	TRBV29-1	TRBJ2-5	NA	NA
CASSINQPQHF	TGTGCCAGCAGTATAAATCAGCCCCAGCATTTT	TRBV28	TRBJ1-5	few	NA
CSARTFYNEQFF	TGCAGTGCACGGACTTTTTACAATGAGCAGTTCTTC	TRBV20-1	TRBJ2-1	NA	NA
CASSTATGSYTF	TGTGCCAGCAGTACCGCGACAGGAAGCTACACCTTC	TRBV28	TRBJ1-2	NA	NA
CASSFPTQVGGDTQETQYF	TGTGCCAGCAGCTTCCCTACCCAGGTGGGGGGGGACACTCAAGAGACCCAGTACTTC	TRBV7-8	TRBJ2-5	once	NA
CASSYPAGTALYEQYF	TGTGCCAGCAGTTACCCCGCAGGGACAGCCTTGTACGAGCAGTACTTC	TRBV6-2/TRBV6-3	TRBJ2-7	few	TRBD1
CASSLLMAYEQYF	TGTGCCAGCAGCTTGTTGATGGCCTACGAGCAGTACTTC	TRBV5-6	TRBJ2-7	NA	NA
CASSPTVEGTEAFF	TGTGCCAGCAGCCCGACCGTCGAGGGTACTGAAGCTTTCTTT	TRBV9	TRBJ1-1	NA	NA
CASSLEVRGLTEQFF	TGTGCCAGCAGCTTGGAAGTCAGGGGCCTCACCGAGCAGTTCTTC	TRBV5-6	TRBJ2-1	NA	NA
CASSPPGVGISSYNEQFF	TGTGCCAGCAGCCCACCAGGGGTTGGGATTTCCTCCTACAATGAGCAGTTCTTC	TRBV27	TRBJ2-1	once	NA
CASSSDWSTDTQYF	TGTGCCAGCAGCTCGGACTGGAGCACAGATACGCAGTATTTT	TRBV6-2/TRBV6-3	TRBJ2-3	NA	NA
CASSLGTGGTDTQYF	TGTGCCAGCAGCTTAGGGACAGGGGGCACAGATACGCAGTATTTT	TRBV5-1	TRBJ2-3	many	TRBD1
CSAIYLAGASTDTQYF	TGCAGTGCTATCTATCTAGCGGGGGCTAGCACAGATACGCAGTATTTT	TRBV20-1	TRBJ2-3	once	TRBD2
CASSGLVQETQYF	TGCGCCAGCAGCGGACTGGTTCAAGAGACCCAGTACTTC	TRBV5-1	TRBJ2-5	few	NA
CSAGLRDQTLRDTQYF	TGCAGTGCAGGACTGAGGGACCAAACCTTGCGAGATACGCAGTATTTT	TRBV20-1	TRBJ2-3	few	NA
CASSWGDRGHTEAFF	TGTGCCAGCAGCTGGGGGGACAGGGGACACACTGAAGCTTTCTTT	TRBV7-9	TRBJ1-1	NA	TRBD1
CASHTPRHSYEQYF	TGTGCCAGCCACACCCCCCGACACTCCTACGAGCAGTACTTC	TRBV28	TRBJ2-7	few	NA
CASKLGPSLISYEQYF	TGTGCCAGTAAGCTAGGTCCTTCACTGATCTCCTACGAGCAGTACTTC	TRBV6-1	TRBJ2-7	NA	NA
CASSTGQGTKNIQYF	TGTGCCAGCAGTACCGGACAGGGAACCAAAAACATTCAGTACTTC	TRBV6-5	TRBJ2-4	few	TRBD1
CATSRDRAFSRGGGEAFF	TGTGCCACCAGCAGAGACAGAGCTTTTTCCAGGGGAGGCGGTGAAGCTTTCTTT	TRBV15	TRBJ1-1	NA	NA
CASSGLRPETQYF	TGTGCCAGTAGCGGACTCAGGCCAGAGACCCAGTACTTC	TRBV19	TRBJ2-5	NA	NA
CSGRGGYEQYF	TGCAGTGGTCGGGGGGGGTACGAGCAGTACTTC	TRBV20-1	TRBJ2-7	NA	TRBD2
CASSLGRGVEKLFF	TGTGCCAGCAGTTTAGGACGGGGGGTTGAAAAACTGTTTTTT	TRBV12-3/TRBV12-4	TRBJ1-4	NA	NA
CASSQESGGHTDTQYF	TGCGCCAGCAGCCAAGAATCAGGGGGCCACACAGATACGCAGTATTTT	TRBV4-3	TRBJ2-3	NA	TRBD1
CASSENSPEQYF	TGTGCCAGCAGTGAAAATTCCCCCGAGCAGTACTTC	TRBV6-1	TRBJ2-7	few	NA
CASSPGTEIYEQYF	TGTGCCAGCAGCCCTGGGACAGAAATATACGAGCAGTACTTC	TRBV7-8	TRBJ2-7	NA	TRBD1
CASSRTSLPNEQFF	TGTGCCAGCAGTCGGACTAGCCTCCCTAATGAGCAGTTCTTC	TRBV6-2/TRBV6-3	TRBJ2-1	NA	TRBD2
CTSSLGMESYEQYF	TGTACCAGCAGCTTAGGAATGGAATCCTACGAGCAGTACTTC	TRBV13	TRBJ2-7	NA	NA
CASSLWGYNEQFF	TGCGCCAGCAGCTTGTGGGGTTACAATGAGCAGTTCTTC	TRBV5-1	TRBJ2-1	many	NA
CASSLRETGMLWEQFF	TGTGCCAGCAGTTTACGAGAGACAGGCATGCTATGGGAGCAGTTCTTC	TRBV27	TRBJ2-1	few	NA
CASSLRLAGAQKFFYNEQFF	TGTGCCAGCAGTCTCAGACTAGCGGGGGCCCAAAAGTTTTTCTACAATGAGCAGTTCTTC	TRBV28	TRBJ2-1	NA	TRBD2
CASSPGGRYIQYF	TGTGCCAGCAGCCCAGGGGGGCGATACATTCAGTACTTC	TRBV7-2	TRBJ2-4	NA	NA
CSAHDRVYNEQFF	TGCAGTGCTCACGACAGGGTCTACAATGAGCAGTTCTTC	TRBV20-1	TRBJ2-1	NA	TRBD1
CASSLAVEKTVGDEQYF	TGCGCCAGCAGCTTGGCGGTTGAGAAGACAGTGGGCGACGAGCAGTACTTC	TRBV5-1	TRBJ2-7	NA	NA
CASSLLWDRDPYEQYF	TGTGCCAGCAGCTTACTTTGGGACAGGGACCCCTACGAGCAGTACTTC	TRBV7-2	TRBJ2-7	few	TRBD1
CASSLGFGQETQYF	TGTGCCAGCAGTCTGGGATTTGGCCAAGAGACCCAGTACTTC	TRBV27	TRBJ2-5	few	NA